This TCR beta chain is drawn from a study of T cell repertoires in cytomegalovirus infection. Background on the study: A matching HLA type, together with CMV infection, was signaled by public TCR beta signatures.

The ends lost 0 bases at V and 4 bases at J; junction bases unmatched: 17. This CDR3 has 21 amino acids. Germline CDR1 reads GTSNPN; CDR2 reads SVGIG (reference sequence). As concerns this clonotype: Its antigen is as yet unknown.

Each CDR3 protein gets one entry after TCRdb re-called the reads with MiXCR. This sample has about 330,000 distinct CDR3 sequences, with approximately 9.5% found just once. Study-level findings and limits: Using cumulative public TCR beta family frequency, the authors identified those who carried CMV together with the relevant HLA. Clonotypes of TCR beta that were HLA-C-restricted and CMV-specific dominated the ex vivo response.

This TCR came from a human donor in good health (CMV status not recorded). Some clones in this sample may be carry-over from other donors' samples. The chain couples TRBV30 to TRBJ2-1; 14 positions agree with TRBD2. Sequencing used PBMCs. This CDR3 reads CAWSVRKGLAGARLRYNEQFF. The CDR3 region has the DNA TGTGCCTGGAGTGTACGAAAGGGACTAGCGGGAGCCCGTCTTAGGTACAATGAGCAGTTCTTC.